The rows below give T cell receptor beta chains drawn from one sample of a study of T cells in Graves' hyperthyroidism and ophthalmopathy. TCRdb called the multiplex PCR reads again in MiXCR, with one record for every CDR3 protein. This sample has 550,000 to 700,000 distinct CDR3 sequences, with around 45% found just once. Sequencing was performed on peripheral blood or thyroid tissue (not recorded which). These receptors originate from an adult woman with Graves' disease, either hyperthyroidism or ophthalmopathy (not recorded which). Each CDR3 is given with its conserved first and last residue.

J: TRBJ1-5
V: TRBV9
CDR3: CASSPRLAAYEHF

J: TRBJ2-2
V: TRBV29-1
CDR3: CSVAISGVTGELFF

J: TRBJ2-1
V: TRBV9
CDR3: CASSVTSGRSNEQFF

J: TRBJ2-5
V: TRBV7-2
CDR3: CASSLAQGARGNQPQYF

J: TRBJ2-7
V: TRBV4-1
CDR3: CASSHSGTGSSYEQYF

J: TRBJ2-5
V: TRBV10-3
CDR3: CAVSALAGVGMMETQYF

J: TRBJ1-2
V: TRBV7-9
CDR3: CASSLVGPTNYGYTF

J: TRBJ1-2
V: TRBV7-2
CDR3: CASSLILGTGGYGYTF

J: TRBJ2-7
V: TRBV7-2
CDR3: CASSSSEGQYF

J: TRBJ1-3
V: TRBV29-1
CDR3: CSVASGEGVSGNTIYF

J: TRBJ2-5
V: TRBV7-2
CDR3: CASSLGERQPQYF

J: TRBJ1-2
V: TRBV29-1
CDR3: CSGWDSTNYGYTF

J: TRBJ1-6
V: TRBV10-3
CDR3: CATTGGVDNSPLHF

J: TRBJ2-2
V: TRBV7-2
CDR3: CASSLDQFTSGHTGELFF

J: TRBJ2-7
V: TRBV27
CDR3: CASSWTGDSYEQYF

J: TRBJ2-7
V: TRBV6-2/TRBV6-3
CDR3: CASSARDPTVSYEQYF

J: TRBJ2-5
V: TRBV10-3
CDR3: CAISDPTGTETQYF

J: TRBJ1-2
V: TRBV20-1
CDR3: CSANDRGYGYTF

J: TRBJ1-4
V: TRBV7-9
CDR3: CASSLGSWGEKLFF

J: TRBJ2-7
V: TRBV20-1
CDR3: CSASSLREPYEQYF

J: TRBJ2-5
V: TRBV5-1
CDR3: CASSQGSEGTQYF

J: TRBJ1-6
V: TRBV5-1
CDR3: CASSPVGQHNSPLHF

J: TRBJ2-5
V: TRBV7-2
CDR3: CASSGLAQETQYF

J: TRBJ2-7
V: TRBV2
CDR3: CASSAQVYEQYF

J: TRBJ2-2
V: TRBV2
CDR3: CASKGATRELFF

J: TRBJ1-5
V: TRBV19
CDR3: CASSIVWGRNQPQHF

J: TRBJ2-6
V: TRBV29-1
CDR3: CSVESRLSNVLTF

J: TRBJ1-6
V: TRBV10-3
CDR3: CAISAWPIKTDSPLHF

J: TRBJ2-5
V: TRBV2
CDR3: CASSTGTDQETQYF

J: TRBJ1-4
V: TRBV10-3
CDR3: CAISEPTGEKLFF

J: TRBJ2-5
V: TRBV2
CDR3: CASSAGTADRLGETQYF

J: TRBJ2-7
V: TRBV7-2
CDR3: CASSLGSVKGIFSYEQYF

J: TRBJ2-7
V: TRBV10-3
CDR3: CATDPAGGSSEQYF

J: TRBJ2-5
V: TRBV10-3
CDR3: CAISETGDRETQYF

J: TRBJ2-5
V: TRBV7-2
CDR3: CASTESGWTQYF

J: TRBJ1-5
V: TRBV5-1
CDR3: CASSLDRGGHF

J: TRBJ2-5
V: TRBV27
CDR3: CASSPLLAGGEETQYF

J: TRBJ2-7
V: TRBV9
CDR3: CASSVGTGQGIGEQYF

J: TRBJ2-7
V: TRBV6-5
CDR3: CASSPSSGRIYEQYF

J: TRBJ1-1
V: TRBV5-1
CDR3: CASSFEHSGQAFF

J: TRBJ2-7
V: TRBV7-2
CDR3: CASSPIAGEGLEQYF